This T cell receptor (beta chain) emerged from a study of Graves' ophthalmopathy and Graves' hyperthyroidism. This clonotype has a count of ten or more. Its antigen is undetermined. General study findings and limits: Blood contained most expanded thyroid clonotypes exceeding 0.001 frequency.

RNA transcripts were the template, and TCR beta CDR3 regions were amplified from them. First-round RT-PCR relied on HTBI primers, and a second-round multiplex PCR came next. TCRdb processed the multiplex PCR reads anew with MiXCR; each CDR3 protein has one entry. The sample lists just over 400,000 distinct CDR3 sequences; approximately 21% were seen once. V dropped 4 bases and J dropped 6; count of bases not matched to a gene: 5. This CDR3 has 14 amino acids. Germline values: CDR1 SEHNR, CDR2 FQNEAQ (reference sequence). PBMCs were density-gradient isolated from approximately 9.8 ml fresh blood. The gene calls are TRBV7-9 and TRBJ1-5, with 8 positions matching TRBD1. This receptor was obtained from a woman younger than 35 with stable Graves' hyperthyroidism. Sample: peripheral blood. The CDR3 sequence is CASSWGTGVQPQHF. The DNA of the CDR3 is TGTGCCAGCAGCTGGGGGACAGGAGTTCAGCCCCAGCATTTT.